This TCR beta chain was recovered during a study of blood T cell repertoires in COVID-19. Authors' data handling: Amplified reference gene primers provided the basis for estimating nucleated cell counts. Assay used: immunoSEQ multiplex PCR; TCRdb lists only in-frame clones, some missing. The DNA gave D and trimming, while V, J and clone size come from that table. The sample has 450,000 to 600,000 clones; 75% to 90% are singletons. Participants came from roughly 25 US areas, aged about 18 to 100 years. The study counted Cohort 3 donors as recovered given two negative PCRs, clearance, or symptom resolution. Germline values: CDR1 SGHRS, CDR2 YFSETQ. Unmatched junction bases numbered 13, after V lost 0 bases and J lost 10 bases. CDR3 length: 16 residues.

The source material was PBMCs or T cells enriched from blood (not recorded which). The TCR originated in a woman aged 18-30 years who had recovered from COVID-19. This chain links TRBV5-1 with TRBJ2-1, with 7 bases aligning to TRBD1. The chain's CDR3 is CASSLDEGYRGGEQFF. The CDR3 DNA is TGCGCCAGCAGCTTGGATGAAGGCTACAGGGGCGGCGAGCAGTTCTTC.